This T cell receptor (beta chain) is from a study of T cell responses to AZD1222 COVID-19 vaccine. Study-level findings and limits: Dominant at 160-218 and 743-854, vaccine-associated CD4 TCRs also spanned spike. Clonal diversity may have been underestimated, and the donors were mostly white British, with more females than males. Close to half of spike-specific TCRs reportedly recognize unmutated variant regions. Repertoire sampling occurred only after the peak T cell response.

Produced via immunoSEQ multiplex PCR; TCRdb's table is partial and in-frame only. The table shows approximately 75,000 clones, with roughly 84% occurring only once. With regard to this clone: Its antigen is still unknown.

This CDR3 comprises 14 residues. Per the germline V gene, CDR1 is WNHNN and CDR2 is SYGVQD (reference sequence). The V gene lost 1 base and the J gene lost 4 bases, with 10 bases spanning the gap. The chain uses TRBV10-1 and TRBJ1-1, with D unclear. Sequences were derived from peripheral blood, sampled 28 days after the second AZD1222 dose. The sequence came from an adult who received the AZD1222 COVID-19 vaccine. The CDR3 DNA is TGCGCCAGCAGTGAGTTTCCGGGCGGCACTGAAGCTTTCTTT. Its protein is CASSEFPGGTEAFF.